The present T cell receptor (beta chain) was sequenced within a study of T cells after yellow fever vaccination (dated by TCRdb to about 2019). In terms of the full investigation: Libraries from fractions with low cell numbers were prepared with the SMART-Seq v4 Ultra Low Input RNA kit. Bulk TCR alpha and beta repertoires were sequenced longitudinally to track T-cell clones before and after primary and booster YFV17D yellow fever vaccination. Bulk PBMC replicates and cell subsets were isolated from blood drawn at multiple timepoints before and after both primary and secondary immunization. Two healthy male donors, one aged 18 to 29 and one aged 30 to 40 years, made up the cohort. Here is what the overall study found, with its caveats: Compared with the primary T-cell response, the secondary T-cell response was weaker but faster, peaking on day 5 rather than day 15. A small fraction of clonotypes appeared in both the CD4 and CD8 compartments, likely as a result of convergent recombination. Because the study included only a couple of donors, the extent to which the findings can be generalized is limited. Computational filtering was needed because FACS-sorted repertoires could contain abundant contaminating clonotypes from the bulk population. Most clones expanded after primary vaccination were re-detected after the booster (about 95% of CD4 and roughly 85% of CD8), suggesting broad memory maintenance.

The germline V gene (reference sequence) specifies DFQATT as CDR1 and SNEGSKA as CDR2. V drops 6 bases and J drops 8 bases, leaving 20 bases in between. Taken from cysteine to phenylalanine, the CDR3 has 14 residues. Of the read, only the CDR3 DNA is kept; its 42 bases are in frame from base 1. Comments on this clonotype: This receptor's antigen is unknown. No much larger clone is present one base from it, and per-base qualities are unavailable.

Read against the paper, the sample's treatment or condition label means: live attenuated yellow fever vaccine strain. At each blood-draw timepoint, two biological replicates of bulk PBMCs were obtained. A standard Ficoll-Paque protocol was used to isolate PBMCs from peripheral blood. TriZol was used to extract RNA from bulk PBMCs, from CD4 and CD8 fractions, and from dextramer-positive and dextramer-negative fractions. TCR cDNA was synthesized by 5'RACE template switching, through which a universal primer site and unique molecular identifiers were introduced. cDNA synthesis was primed from both the TCR alpha and TCR beta constant segments. Library amplification used two PCR steps, and the second PCR step added sample barcodes and sequencing adapters. Libraries were sequenced on Illumina HiSeq 2500 (2x100 bp) or NovaSeq (2x150 bp). In the source study's methods: MIGEC was used to demultiplex reads and collapse the reads into UMI consensus sequences, and MiXCR was used for V(D)J alignment. Vaccine-responding clonotypes were defined with edgeR using replicate PBMC samples, requiring FDR below 0.01 and a log2 fold change above 5 up to day 15. Each bulk clonotype received a CD4 or CD8 identity based on whether the sequenced CD4 or CD8 repertoire contained that clonotype at higher abundance. TCRdb's own reprocessing of the public reads used fastp at Q25 and MiXCR and kept productive beta chains. Identical CDR3 proteins give one entry, which carries the most common genes and DNA. TCRdb assigned the V and J calls; the authors' analysis was not used. For this sample the table gives approximately 510,000 distinct CDR3 sequences, of which just over 20% were detected only once. Less than 20% of the sample belongs to the ten largest clones.

The source material was PBMCs, sampled approximately 22 days after the first yellow fever vaccination. Recombination connected TRBV20-1 to TRBJ2-1, and perhaps TRBD2 as D gene, on 6 matching bases. The receptor was derived from a man younger than 35 who received the YFV17D yellow fever vaccine. The DNA reads as follows: TGCAGTGCCCGTGCCGGGACTGGGGTCTATGAGCAGTTCTTC. This encodes CSARAGTGVYEQFF.